The next 9 T cell receptor beta chains were all read from a single sample in a study of blood T cell repertoires in COVID-19. Sequencing used immunoSEQ multiplex PCR; TCRdb keeps in-frame clones, though not all of them. The sample comprises around 150,000 clones, around four fifths of which are singletons, and 22% rests with the top ten. Sequenced sample: peripheral blood. Receptor source: a woman aged 80 or over with acute or convalescent COVID-19.

The chain uses TRBV6-5 and TRBJ2-5; possibly TRBD1 for D (6 bases). V lost 3 bases and J 5 bases, leaving 13 bases between the germline ends. CDR1 and CDR2 (germline): MNHEY, SVGAGI. The CDR3 has 14 residues. The CDR3 here is CASSYSHRVETQYF. DNA of the CDR3: TGTGCCAGCAGTTATTCGCACAGGGTCGAGACCCAGTACTTC.

V gene TRBV10-2 combines with J gene TRBJ2-7, with TRBD1 identical over 11 bases. Germline values: CDR1 WSHSY, CDR2 SAAADI. J gave up 1 base and V 4 bases, and 3 bases lay outside the gene matches. The CDR3 loop spans 15 amino acids. For the CDR3, the DNA is TGCGCCAGCAGTGTGGACAGGGGGCTGTCCTACGAGCAGTACTTC. This gives the protein CASSVDRGLSYEQYF.

The chain recombines TRBV2 with TRBJ1-1; a possible D gene is TRBD1 (6 bases). The V end lost 4 bases, the J end lost 7 bases, and 19 bases lay between the germline ends. CDR3 size: 15 residues. Germline CDR1 reads SNHLY; CDR2 reads FYNNEI. The CDR3 nucleotides are TGTGCCAGCAGTGGGTCGGACAGTATATCTCTTGAAGCTTTCTTT. Protein sequence: CASSGSDSISLEAFF.

The chain has TRBV19 and TRBJ2-2; D may be TRBD1 (5 bases). V lost 6 bases, J lost 4 bases, and 9 bases lay in between. From germline, CDR1 is LNHDA and CDR2 SQIVND (reference sequence). This CDR3 contains 13 residues. The CDR3 nucleotides read TGTGCCAGTAGAGAAAGGGGCACCGGGGAGCTGTTTTTT. This encodes CASRERGTGELFF.

In its sample, this clone is medium-sized. The chain is built from TRBV11-2 and TRBJ2-3; 8 bases line up with TRBD2. Germline CDR1 SGHAT, CDR2 FQNNGV. The V segment lost 5 bases and the J segment 10 bases; nucleotides outside the gene matches: 14. CDR3 length equals 15 residues. The DNA for the CDR3 is TGTGCCAGCAGCATCGGGGCCGGGACTAGGGCGGCGCAGTATTTT. Protein sequence: CASSIGAGTRAAQYF.

This clone was seen just once. CDR3 protein: CASSLQGGNQPQHF. CDR3 nucleotide sequence: TGCGCCAGCAGCTTACAGGGAGGCAATCAGCCCCAGCATTTT. The genes are TRBV5-1 and TRBJ1-5, with D possibly matching TRBD1 (6 bases). Germline-derived CDR1 and CDR2 are SGHRS and YFSETQ. This CDR3 region has 14 residues. V lost 2 bases to trimming and J lost 2 bases, with 8 bases between them.

The chain carries TRBV18 and TRBJ1-6; 9 nucleotides line up with TRBD1. V trimming: 0 bases; J trimming: 9 bases; junction bases outside the gene matches: 0. This CDR3 has 14 residues. Germline V gene lookup returns CDR1 KGHSH and CDR2 LQKENI. CDR3 loop: CASSPPGQGSPLHF. The CDR3, as DNA: TGTGCCAGCTCACCACCGGGACAGGGTTCACCCCTCCACTTT. The whole variable domain, filled in from reference TRBV18 and TRBJ1-6, reads NAGVMQNPRHLVRRRGQEARLRCSPMKGHSHVYWYRQLPEEGLKFMVYLQKENIIDESGMPKERFSAEFPKEGPSILRIQQVVRGDSAAYFCASSPPGQGSPLHFGNGTRLTVT.

The chain carries TRBV7-6 and TRBJ1-4; D not certain. There are 17 residues in the CDR3. Per the germline V gene, CDR1 is SGHVS and CDR2 is FNYEAQ. The germline V and J ends were trimmed by 0 bases and 6 bases, with 17 bases remaining between them. The CDR3 nucleotides read TGTGCCAGCAGCTTAGCGAGTGGCAGCCTGGAGGATGAAAAACTGTTTTTT. Translating it yields CASSLASGSLEDEKLFF.

The genes are TRBV3-1 (or the pseudogene TRBV3-2) and TRBJ1-1, with D possibly matching TRBD1 (5 bases). Germline assignment: CDR1 LGHDT and CDR2 YNNKEL (reference sequence). V lost 5 bases, J lost 5 bases, and 18 bases lay in between. This CDR3 contains 15 residues. The CDR3 reads CASSTRTGGATEAFF. The CDR3, as DNA: TGTGCCAGCAGCACCCGGACCGGGGGAGCGACTGAAGCTTTCTTT.